This T cell receptor (beta chain) was retrieved from a study of spatial heterogeneity in lung cancer. This clonotype came up a few times. Antigen unknown. The time point was: sample taken at primary tumor resection. Unsorted whole RNA from tumor, nontumor lung or frozen PBMC underwent sequencing. The donors comprised around 72 untreated early-stage non-small cell lung cancer patients. Trimming removed 5 bases at V and 2 bases at J, with 13 bases between. Germline V gene sequence: CDR1 MNHEY, CDR2 SVGAGI. This CDR3 contains 14 residues. Study results and limitations: At tumor resection, ubiquitous expanded TCRs were detected in blood more often than later.

TCRdb ran MiXCR on the 5' RACE reads and lists one entry per CDR3 protein. The table records 90,000 or so distinct CDR3 sequences, around 9% of them present only once. The TCR originated in a male donor with early-stage non-small cell lung cancer. This sequence joins TRBV6-5 and TRBJ2-7; D uncertain. The starting material was PBMCs, obtained at surgery. DNA for the CDR3: TGTGCCAGCAGTCAAGGGAACCAGGCCTACGAGCAGTACTTC. This gives the protein CASSQGNQAYEQYF.